The source of this T cell receptor (beta chain) is a study of blood T cell repertoires in COVID-19. Clones were sequenced by immunoSEQ multiplex PCR, and TCRdb holds only the in-frame ones, with some missing. This sample yields some 150,000 clones, of which roughly 80% are seen a single time; more than 2.5% belongs to the top ten. V was trimmed by 2 bases and J by 8 bases, leaving 12 bases between them. The CDR3 sequence is 12 residues long. The germline V gene encodes CDR1 GTSNPN and CDR2 SVGIG (reference sequence). Sequencing was carried out using peripheral blood. The chain combines TRBV30 with TRBJ1-1; D gene unclear. This TCR came from an elderly woman with acute or convalescent COVID-19. CDR3 DNA sequence: TGTGCCTGGAGTCTAAAGACGGGGGAAGCTTTCTTT. This translates into CAWSLKTGEAFF.